The sample holds one count of the clone carrying this T cell receptor beta chain. A much larger clone differs from this one at a single base, so this may be a read error. These data are taken from a study of T-cell reconstitution after alpha-beta-depleted transplantation in children. V dropped 4 bases and J dropped 0; count of bases not matched to a gene: 10. The germline CDR1 and CDR2 sequences are LGHNA and YSLEER. This CDR3 is built from 17 residues. Unique molecular identifiers were incorporated during preparation of the TCRbeta library. From the PCR reads, TCRdb called clonotypes with MiXCR, one entry per CDR3 protein. Of roughly 6,100 distinct CDR3 sequences in the sample, less than 20% were seen once.

The rearrangement joins TRBV4-3 to TRBJ1-2, with 8 nucleotides matching TRBD1. This material consisted of PBMCs, mostly from graft donor cells, taken 180 days after TCRalphabeta/CD19-depleted stem cell transplant. This TCR came from a patient aged 2 to 9 who had a stem cell transplant for inherited bone marrow failure, so the T cells may come from the graft donor. The CDR3: CASSPRDRRRSNYGYTF. The CDR3 DNA reads TGCGCCAGCAGCCCCCGGGACAGGCGCCGTTCTAACTATGGCTACACCTTC.